This paragraph reports one T cell receptor (beta chain). Its specificity is unknown. This entry is derived from a study of memory CD4+ T cells and cytomegalovirus serostatus. Study-wide results and limits: About two fifths of the roughly 160 known CMV-associated TCRbeta sequences appeared in CD4+ memory. Suggested: most of the CMV-linked TCR signature lies in CD4+ memory cells.

Under the authors' procedure: After removing out-of-frame reads, 2.3 million or so distinct TCRbeta sequences remained. TCRdb's table, derived via immunoSEQ multiplex PCR, lists solely in-frame clones and lacks some. For V, J and clone size, that table is used; D and trimming come from the DNA. This table holds about 52,000 clones, around four fifths found once. CDR1 is MDHEN, CDR2 SYDVKM, per germline. The length of the CDR3 is 14 residues. V dropped 5 bases and J dropped 9; count of bases not matched to a gene: 8. Single viable CD3+CD4+CD8-CD45RO+ cells were sorted as the memory CD4+ T cells. The sequence was obtained from an adult in good health and CMV-seropositive. V is TRBV28 and J is TRBJ2-1, with TRBD1 matching over 9 bases. Sequences were obtained from memory CD4+ T cells from blood. The CDR3, as DNA: TGTGCCAGCAGTCCCTTGACAGGGGGGTTTGAGCAGTTCTTC. Amino acids: CASSPLTGGFEQFF.